This note documents a single T cell receptor (beta chain) sequence. Its specificity is not known. This sample stems from a study of regulatory T cells in long-lasting Graves disease. Study results and caveats: TRBV28, TRBJ1-2 and TRBJ2-5 were favored in persistent disease. With a small sample size, accuracy may have been reduced. New patients shared about 910 public clonotypes, and persistent patients shared more, with about 2,500.

Described time point: persistent/refractory GD, antithyroid drugs over 5 years with positive TRAb. Researchers made the TCR library from RNA that was extracted from PBMCs. Trimming cost V 6 bases and J 2 bases, with 14 bases left between them. The germline V gene encodes CDR1 DFQATT and CDR2 SNEGSKA (reference sequence). CDR3 length: 13 residues. According to the study, TCR beta libraries were built with iRepertoire HTBI primers and CDR3-region Arm-PCR. Per the authors' pipeline: In the combined samples, roughly 60 TRBV and 14 to 15 TRBJ segments were identified. TCRdb re-called the multiplex PCR reads with MiXCR, one entry per CDR3 protein. These V and J calls are TCRdb output, not the study's own analysis. Here the sample spans 650,000 to 700,000 distinct CDR3 sequences, around 30% being singletons.

The sample here was peripheral blood mononuclear cells (PBMCs), taken when the disease was refractory, from a patient treated with antithyroid drugs. The clonotype comes from a female donor with Graves disease. The chain is built from TRBV20-1 and TRBJ2-7; either TRBD1 or TRBD2 may supply D (5 bases each). The CDR3 DNA is TGCAGTGCGCTTCGGGGCGTGCCCTACGAGCAGTACTTC. Translating gives CSALRGVPYEQYF.